A selection of T cell receptor beta chains follows, all from one sample in a study of shared clonotypes between healthy human individuals. Produced via immunoSEQ multiplex PCR; TCRdb's table is partial and in-frame only. This table has roughly 2.1 million clones, approximately 94% appearing once. Sequencing was performed on naive CD8+ T cells from PBMCs. The receptors come from a man younger than 30 in good health. Some clones in this sample may be carry-over from other donors' samples. The CDR3 runs from the conserved cysteine through the conserved F or W. D genes are given only for firm matches. Size values are once, few and many counts, or a class for expanded clones, and some rows have none.

J gene	V gene	clone size	D gene	CDR3 protein	CDR3 DNA
TRBJ2-3	TRBV14	-	-	CASSQDLVIPGHTDTQYF	TGTGCCAGCAGCCAAGATCTAGTGATACCGGGCCACACAGATACGCAGTATTTT
TRBJ2-7	TRBV27	once	TRBD2	CASSLFSGGTYEQYF	TGTGCCAGCAGTTTATTTAGCGGGGGGACCTACGAGCAGTACTTC
TRBJ1-1	TRBV5-1	few	-	CASSLEGGQPEGAFF	TGCGCCAGCAGCTTGGAGGGCGGGCAACCAGAAGGGGCTTTCTTT
TRBJ1-5	TRBV7-9	-	-	CASSLGRGLSNQPQHF	TGTGCCAGCAGCTTAGGAAGGGGCCTAAGCAATCAGCCCCAGCATTTT
TRBJ2-2	TRBV30	-	-	CAWSPPIIGELFF	TGTGCCTGGAGTCCACCTATTATCGGGGAGCTGTTTTTT
TRBJ1-3	TRBV25-1	-	TRBD1	CASSEYLAGGIGNTIYF	TGTGCCAGCAGTGAATACTTGGCAGGGGGCATTGGAAACACCATATATTTT
TRBJ1-2	TRBV29-1	-	TRBD1	CSVVGGGRIYGYTF	TGCAGCGTTGTGGGAGGGGGCAGGATCTATGGCTACACCTTC
TRBJ2-1	TRBV5-1	once	-	CASSEGRRGVDEQFF	TGCGCCAGCAGCGAGGGACGTAGAGGGGTCGATGAGCAGTTCTTC
TRBJ2-3	TRBV4-2	-	-	CASSHPFKEEANPPSTDTQYF	TGTGCCAGCAGCCACCCCTTCAAGGAGGAGGCCAACCCCCCTAGCACAGATACGCAGTATTTT
TRBJ1-1	TRBV27	-	-	CASSFTGGVGEAFF	TGTGCCAGCAGTTTTACCGGGGGCGTGGGTGAAGCTTTCTTT
TRBJ2-2	TRBV5-6	once	TRBD2	CASSFMSSGPTGELFF	TGTGCCAGCAGCTTTATGTCTAGCGGCCCGACCGGGGAGCTGTTTTTT
TRBJ1-1	TRBV9	-	-	CASSPESMNTEAFF	TGTGCCAGCAGCCCCGAGAGCATGAACACTGAAGCTTTCTTT
TRBJ2-7	TRBV27	-	-	CASSLGSRNEQYF	TGTGCCAGCAGTTTGGGATCCAGGAACGAGCAGTACTTC